Below, one T cell receptor (beta chain) is given with its context. The antigen remains unidentified. The data belong to a study of T cells in Graves' hyperthyroidism and ophthalmopathy. Points from the study as a whole: Expanded thyroid clonotypes (above 0.001) were mostly also found in blood.

Germline V gene data show CDR1 as MNHEY and CDR2 as SVGAGI. With 3 bases removed from V and 8 bases from J, the gap between germline ends came to 8 bases. This CDR3 comprises 12 residues. Patients aged 18 to 65 had newly diagnosed hyperthyroidism that had lasted under 2 months. Amplified TCR beta CDR3 regions derived from RNA transcripts. HTBI primers were employed in a first-round RT-PCR of the TCR CDR3. MiXCR, run by TCRdb on the multiplex PCR reads, gives a single entry per CDR3 protein. The sample shows a few hundred thousand distinct CDR3 sequences, 15% to 19% of them seen only once. V and J are TRBV6-5 and TRBJ2-1; D not resolved. The receptor was isolated from a woman aged 25 to 39 with Graves' hyperthyroidism. What was sequenced was blood. The DNA of the CDR3 is TGTGCCAGCAGTTATGGGGAAGATGAGCAGTTCTTC. Translating gives CASSYGEDEQFF.